This TCR beta chain was sequenced in a study of CD8 T cells in ankylosing spondylitis. Study conclusions and caveats: According to the report, clones linked to the disease were significantly enriched in matched synovial fluid samples taken from ankylosing spondylitis patients.

The sample holds many counts of this clonotype. Its antigen is not identified. Germline CDR1 is SGDLS and CDR2 is YYNGEE. The CDR3 has 15 residues. The V gene lost 0 bases and the J gene lost 0 bases, with 9 bases spanning the gap. Each CDR3 protein gets one entry after TCRdb re-called the 5' RACE reads with MiXCR. The table records tens of thousands of distinct CDR3 sequences, 2% to 3% of them present only once. The specimen was blood, either unsorted or a sorted T cell fraction (not recorded which). The genes are TRBV9 and TRBJ1-1; weak D call: TRBD1 (5 bases). This clonotype was obtained from a female donor with ankylosing spondylitis or in good health (not recorded which). The CDR3 spells CASSVVMDMNTEAFF. The CDR3, as DNA: TGTGCCAGCAGCGTAGTTATGGACATGAACACTGAAGCTTTCTTT. The whole variable domain, filled in from reference TRBV9 and TRBJ1-1, reads DSGVTQTPKHLITATGQRVTLRCSPRSGDLSVYWYQQSLDQGLQFLIQYYNGEERAKGNILERFSAQQFPDLHSELNLSSLELGDSALYFCASSVVMDMNTEAFFGQGTRLTVV.